This T cell receptor beta chain was retrieved from a study of blood T cell repertoires in COVID-19. Whole-study context: The United States, Italy and Spain provided the acute and convalescent COVID-19 samples. T cells, B-cell-depleted T cells, or PBMCs provided the cDNA or gDNA that served as material.

CDR1 is SGDLS, CDR2 YYNGEE, per germline. The V and J ends lost 3 bases and 4 bases, in that order; junction bases with no gene match: 5. This CDR3 contains 14 residues. The authors' processing: Nucleated cell number was recorded as an estimate derived from reference gene primer amplification. Profiled with immunoSEQ multiplex PCR; TCRdb holds only in-frame clones, not every one. That table supplies the V and J calls and clone size; D and trimming were determined from the DNA. The table has some 140,000 clones, approximately 84% seen once; the top ten hold about 1.3%. The specimen sequenced was peripheral blood. The receptor's source is a man aged 55 to 70 with acute or convalescent COVID-19. The chain carries TRBV9 and TRBJ2-5; 8 bases agree with TRBD2. The CDR3 loop is CASSEGSGRETQYF. Written as DNA, the CDR3 is TGTGCCAGCAGCGAAGGGAGCGGGAGAGAGACCCAGTACTTC.